The 3 T cell receptor beta chains in this list originate from one sample, sequenced in a study of blood T cells in healthy people across ages. Then a second PCR, running roughly 6 to 11 cycles, was carried out with a sample-barcoded 5' primer and a J-beta primer mix. TCRdb independently ran MiXCR on the 5' RACE reads; one entry per CDR3 protein. The sample shows 2 million or so distinct CDR3 sequences, roughly 49% of them seen only once. Sequencing used blood. The receptors were gathered from a middle-aged woman in good health.

This rearrangement joins TRBV6-2 or TRBV6-3 to TRBJ2-1; TRBD2 agrees at 8 bases. Germline lookup yields CDR1 MNHEY and CDR2 SVGEGT. Trimming took 5 bases from V and 8 from J; bases not matched to a gene: 11. There are 15 residues in the CDR3. The CDR3 reads CASSQQRGGLHEQFF. CDR3 nucleotide sequence: TGTGCCAGCAGTCAACAACGGGGGGGCCTCCATGAGCAGTTCTTC.

This clonotype was counted between two and nine times. The V call is TRBV6-1, the J call TRBJ2-5; D is possibly TRBD1 or TRBD2 (6 bases each). The V gene lost 2 bases and the J gene lost 5 bases, with 12 bases spanning the gap. This CDR3 has 14 residues. Germline V gene sequence: CDR1 MNHNS, CDR2 SASEGT. CDR3: CASSESPGAETQYF. For the CDR3, the DNA is TGTGCCAGCAGTGAATCGCCGGGGGCGGAGACCCAGTACTTC.

This clonotype was seen a handful of times. The V call is TRBV7-2, the J call TRBJ2-1; maybe TRBD1 (6 bases). Germline V gives CDR1 SGHTA, CDR2 FQGNSA. The V end was cut by 6 bases, the J end by 9 bases, with 12 bases between. CDR3 size: 12 residues. The CDR3 region is CASRIQDSEQFF. The CDR3 DNA follows: TGTGCCAGCAGGATACAGGACAGTGAGCAGTTCTTC.